The 22 T cell receptor beta chains below were found in one sample sequenced in a study of shared clonotypes between healthy human individuals. The repertoire was sequenced with immunoSEQ multiplex PCR; TCRdb's copy has only in-frame clones and lacks some. The table records about 2.4 million clones, roughly 92% of them present only once. Sequenced sample: naive CD4+ T cells sorted from blood. The subset: CD45RA+ positively selected. The receptors originated from a young man in good health.

A single count supports this clone. V usage is TRBV5-5 and J usage is TRBJ1-1; the match to TRBD1 covers 7 bases. The CDR3 is made up of 16 amino acids. CDR1 is SGHKS and CDR2 is YYEKEE in the germline V gene (reference sequence). With 0 bases clipped from V and 1 base from J, the junction kept 6 bases outside the gene matches. The CDR3 DNA reads TGTGCCAGCAGCTTGGCGCCGGGACAGAAGAACACTGAAGCTTTCTTT. This codes for CASSLAPGQKNTEAFF.

V is TRBV29-1 and J is TRBJ2-3, with D unclear. CDR1 and CDR2 (germline): SQVTM, ANQGSEA. This CDR3 spans 11 amino acids. Trimming left V 6 bases short and J 6 bases short, with 10 bases between. CDR3 DNA sequence: TGCAGCGTGACCTGGCCGGATACGCAGTATTTT. As protein: CSVTWPDTQYF.

The V call is TRBV9, the J call TRBJ2-2; 7 bases match TRBD2. CDR3 length: 16 residues. The germline CDR1 and CDR2 sequences are SGDLS and YYNGEE. V trimming: 3 bases; J trimming: 2 bases; junction bases outside the gene matches: 7. The CDR3, as DNA: TGTGCCAGCAGCGCCCCGGGGAGGGGAAACACCGGGGAGCTGTTTTTT. Amino acids: CASSAPGRGNTGELFF. The full variable domain, its missing parts supplied by reference TRBV9 and TRBJ2-2, is DSGVTQTPKHLITATGQRVTLRCSPRSGDLSVYWYQQSLDQGLQFLIQYYNGEERAKGNILERFSAQQFPDLHSELNLSSLELGDSALYFCASSAPGRGNTGELFFGEGSRLTVL.

The chain recombines TRBV7-6 with TRBJ2-7; D remains unclear. Between the trimmed V and J ends, which lost 1 base and 0 bases, there was a span of 10 bases. The CDR3 is made up of 15 amino acids. The germline CDR1 and CDR2 sequences are SGHVS and FNYEAQ. The CDR3 region is CASSLEFRNSYEQYF. The DNA of the CDR3 is TGTGCCAGCAGCTTAGAGTTCAGAAACTCCTACGAGCAGTACTTC.

This chain joins TRBV18 and TRBJ1-1, with 7 bases matching TRBD1. Unmatched junction bases numbered 17, after V lost 2 bases and J lost 2 bases. Germline loops: CDR1 KGHSH, CDR2 LQKENI. The CDR3 has 19 amino acids. CDR3 sequence reads: CASSPRRQGGDSSNTEAFF. The CDR3 DNA follows: TGTGCCAGCTCACCAAGGCGACAGGGCGGCGATTCCAGTAACACTGAAGCTTTCTTT.

The rearrangement links TRBV27 to TRBJ1-2; 9 bases agree with TRBD1. The germline gives CDR1 MNHEY, CDR2 SMNVEV (reference sequence). V dropped 4 bases and J dropped 8; count of bases not matched to a gene: 11. This CDR3 has 15 residues. This CDR3 is CASSSQGALSKGYTF. The CDR3 DNA is TGTGCCAGCAGTTCACAGGGGGCGCTCTCGAAAGGCTACACCTTC.

The genes are TRBV6-5 and TRBJ1-6, with D possibly TRBD1 on 6 matching bases. V was cut by 1 base and J by 1 base, with 8 bases left in between. Germline CDR1 reads MNHEY; CDR2 reads SVGAGI. CDR3 length: 16 amino acids. The CDR3: CASSYFRGSYNSPLHF. CDR3 bases: TGTGCCAGCAGTTACTTCAGGGGTTCCTATAATTCACCCCTCCACTTT.

This chain connects TRBV6-1 to TRBJ2-1; possibly TRBD2 for D (5 bases). V lost 8 bases, J lost 6 bases, and 14 bases lay in between. The CDR3 is 13 amino acids. The germline gives CDR1 MNHNS, CDR2 SASEGT. CDR3 residues: CASRRDSVNEQFF. The CDR3 nucleotides read TGTGCCAGCCGACGGGATTCGGTCAATGAGCAGTTCTTC.

J is TRBJ2-7 and V is TRBV4-3; possible D gene TRBD2, 6 bases. The length of the CDR3 is 18 residues. Looked up from germline, CDR1 is LGHNA and CDR2 is YSLEER. Between the trimmed V and J ends, which lost 0 bases and 0 bases, there was a span of 18 bases. CDR3: CASSQDLQSTTSSYEQYF. As DNA, the CDR3 is TGCGCCAGCAGCCAAGATCTTCAAAGTACGACTAGCTCCTACGAGCAGTACTTC.

This chain joins TRBV2 and TRBJ2-5, with D possibly being TRBD1 or TRBD2 (6 bases each). This CDR3 has 12 amino acids. Germline V gives CDR1 SNHLY, CDR2 FYNNEI. The germline V and J ends were trimmed by 3 bases and 7 bases, with 9 bases remaining between them. CDR3 loop: CASSDEGGTQYF. The CDR3, as DNA: TGTGCCAGCAGTGACGAGGGGGGGACCCAGTACTTC.

The V gene is TRBV7-2, the J gene TRBJ2-2; TRBD1 aligns across 8 bases. This CDR3 region has 15 residues. V lost 5 bases and J lost 4; bases outside the gene matches: 6. Germline loops: CDR1 SGHTA, CDR2 FQGNSA. The CDR3: CASSVDRAVTGELFF. The CDR3 DNA reads TGTGCCAGCAGCGTGGACAGGGCCGTCACCGGGGAGCTGTTTTTT.

The chain recombines TRBV5-5 with TRBJ1-1, with D hard to call. Deletions cut 1 base from V and 0 bases from J, with 7 bases between. There are 14 residues in the CDR3. From germline, CDR1 is SGHKS and CDR2 YYEKEE (reference sequence). CDR3 nucleotide sequence: TGTGCCAGCAGCTTGCAACCCTTGAACACTGAAGCTTTCTTT. It is translated as CASSLQPLNTEAFF. Full variable domain (remainder filled in from reference TRBV5-5 and TRBJ1-1): DAGVTQSPTHLIKTRGQQVTLRCSPISGHKSVSWYQQVLGQGPQFIFQYYEKEERGRGNFPDRFSARQFPNYSSELNVNALLLGDSALYLCASSLQPLNTEAFFGQGTRLTVV.

The DNA of the CDR3 is TGTGCCAGCAGCTTGGTGGCGGGGGTAGGGGATACGCAGTATTTT. Translating it yields CASSLVAGVGDTQYF. The V and J genes are TRBV5-4 and TRBJ2-3; 7 bases align to TRBD2. V was clipped by 0 bases and J by 6 bases; unmatched bases: 7. Germline values: CDR1 SGHNT, CDR2 YYREEE (reference sequence). This CDR3 has 15 residues.

This rearrangement joins TRBV11-2 to TRBJ1-1; no clear D. This CDR3 contains 15 residues. V dropped 1 base and J dropped 0 bases, with 9 bases sitting between them. Germline V gene lookup returns CDR1 SGHAT and CDR2 FQNNGV. This CDR3 is CASSLGIQMNTEAFF. The CDR3 DNA reads TGTGCCAGCAGCTTAGGGATACAGATGAACACTGAAGCTTTCTTT. The variable domain in full, completed from reference TRBV11-2 and TRBJ1-1, reads EAGVAQSPRYKIIEKRQSVAFWCNPISGHATLYWYQQILGQGPKLLIQFQNNGVVDDSQLPKDRFSAERLKGVDSTLKIQPAKLEDSAVYLCASSLGIQMNTEAFFGQGTRLTVV.

The chain has TRBV29-1 and TRBJ1-2, with 8 bases that match TRBD1. The germline gives CDR1 SQVTM, CDR2 ANQGSEA. The CDR3 runs 14 residues. After removal of 6 bases from V and 6 bases from J, the junction contained 12 bases not matched to a gene. The CDR3 DNA reads as TGCAGCGTCAGGGGGCTACAGGGGGAGGATGGCTACACCTTC. Translating it yields CSVRGLQGEDGYTF.

CDR3 in DNA: TGCGCCAGCAGCCAAGACTCGGGAGGGAGGTACGAGCAGTACTTC. Protein product: CASSQDSGGRYEQYF. The chain carries TRBV4-1 and TRBJ2-7; the match to TRBD2 covers 8 bases. V gave up 0 bases and J gave up 4 bases; unmatched junction bases: 5. The CDR3 sequence is 15 residues long. Germline loops: CDR1 MGHRA, CDR2 YSYEKL.

V gene TRBV18 combines with J gene TRBJ2-2; D ambiguous. Trimming stripped 8 bases from V and 2 bases from J, with 9 bases between. Germline assignment: CDR1 KGHSH and CDR2 LQKENI. CDR3 length: 13 residues. CDR3: CASLRGNTGELFF. As DNA, the CDR3 is TGTGCCAGCCTCAGAGGAAACACCGGGGAGCTGTTTTTT. Looking up the rest from reference TRBV18 and TRBJ2-2 gives the full variable domain: NAGVMQNPRHLVRRRGQEARLRCSPMKGHSHVYWYRQLPEEGLKFMVYLQKENIIDESGMPKERFSAEFPKEGPSILRIQQVVRGDSAAYFCASLRGNTGELFFGEGSRLTVL.

The genes are TRBV29-1 and TRBJ1-2; D might be TRBD1 (6 bases). V lost 6 bases to trimming and J lost 4 bases, with 12 bases between them. Germline CDR1 SQVTM, CDR2 ANQGSEA. This CDR3 has 12 residues. CDR3: CSVVTGIYGYTF. The CDR3 DNA reads as TGCAGCGTAGTAACAGGGATCTATGGCTACACCTTC.

This chain joins TRBV6-6 and TRBJ2-3, with unresolved D. The CDR3 length is 13 residues. Trimming took 6 bases from V and 7 from J, leaving 14 bases between them. Germline V CDR1 and CDR2: MNHNY, SVGAGI (reference sequence). The CDR3 reads CASSPYSPNTQYF. CDR3 nucleotides: TGTGCCAGCAGCCCATACTCTCCAAATACGCAGTATTTT.

The chain employs TRBV30 and TRBJ2-2, with no clear D. The ends were cut back, 1 base at V and 1 base at J, with 4 bases in the middle. Germline values: CDR1 GTSNPN, CDR2 SVGIG (reference sequence). This CDR3 has 13 residues. CDR3 sequence (DNA): TGTGCCTGGAGTGACTGGAACACCGGGGAGCTGTTTTTT. The encoded protein is CAWSDWNTGELFF. The variable domain in full, completed from reference TRBV30 and TRBJ2-2, reads SQTIHQWPATLVQPVGSPLSLECTVEGTSNPNLYWYRQAAGRGLQLLFYSVGIGQISSEVPQNLSASRPQDRQFILSSKKLLLSDSGFYLCAWSDWNTGELFFGEGSRLTVL.

The gene calls are TRBV7-2 and TRBJ1-2; tentative D call: TRBD1 (5 bases). This CDR3 is 14 amino acids long. Germline V gene sequence: CDR1 SGHTA, CDR2 FQGNSA. Trimming took off 1 base at V and 7 bases at J, with 13 bases between the two ends. The CDR3 sequence: CASSLVGVGVGYTF. The CDR3 bases are TGTGCCAGCAGCTTAGTCGGGGTAGGGGTTGGCTACACCTTC.

The chain carries TRBV6-5 and TRBJ1-1; perhaps TRBD1 as D (5 bases). V was shortened by 5 bases and J by 4 bases, with 14 bases between the two germline ends. The germline V gene encodes CDR1 MNHEY and CDR2 SVGAGI. The CDR3 has 14 residues. In nucleotides, the CDR3 is TGTGCCAGCAGTATAGGGACGGGAGGCACTGAAGCTTTCTTT. It encodes CASSIGTGGTEAFF.